This TCR beta chain stems from a study of cytotoxic CD8 clonotypes in ibrutinib-treated CLL. Study summary: Responses comprised 24 partial and 2 complete; at median approximately 70 months, approximately 15 remained remitted and some twelve progressed. Productive templates per sample averaged approximately 240,000; productive rearrangements, about 89,000.

Germline V gene data show CDR1 as MDHEN and CDR2 as SYDVKM. The CDR3 spans 15 residues. V dropped 6 bases and J dropped 4; count of bases not matched to a gene: 5. Depth targeted 1 in 200,000 to 1 in 1 million T cells, averaging roughly 9.3x coverage per clonotype. Generated by immunoSEQ multiplex PCR, the TCRdb table keeps only in-frame clones and is missing some. The sample holds under 200,000 clones, 81% seen once. The chain employs TRBV28 and TRBJ2-2; 10 bases match TRBD2. The sequence came from a human donor with chronic lymphocytic leukemia. The source was PBMCs, collected after 12 months of ibrutinib treatment. CDR3 sequence (DNA): TGTGCCAGCAGGCCCGGGACTAGCGTCACCGGGGAGCTGTTTTTT. Protein product: CASRPGTSVTGELFF.